This T cell receptor (beta chain) derives from a study of cytomegalovirus exposure and HLA in healthy donors. The overall study: Per a later analysis, the approximately 700 first-cohort and approximately 120 validation repertoires shared one platform. General study points: High specificity and sensitivity for cytomegalovirus status were reported for the classifier.

Clones were read by immunoSEQ multiplex PCR, and TCRdb kept only the in-frame ones, dropping some. The sample includes roughly 250,000 clones, around 87% of them seen just once. A remark on this clone: The antigen remains undetermined.

Trimming left V 5 bases short and J 1 base short, with 14 bases between. The CDR3 consists of 15 residues. Germline assignment: CDR1 SGHVS and CDR2 FNYEAQ. This sequence was found in a woman aged 18-30 years in good health and CMV-seronegative. The sample consisted of PBMCs. This sequence joins TRBV7-6 and TRBJ1-1, with D unresolved. The CDR3 is CASSPSFTGNTEAFF. In nucleotides, the CDR3 is TGTGCCAGCAGCCCCTCCTTTACGGGGAACACTGAAGCTTTCTTT.